The rows below give T cell receptor beta chains drawn from one sample of a study of T cells in Graves' hyperthyroidism and ophthalmopathy. TCRdb re-analysed the multiplex PCR reads in MiXCR, keeping a single row per CDR3 protein. The repertoire has roughly 380,000 distinct CDR3 sequences, 11% to 15% of them found once; the top ten carry approximately 9.9%. Sample: blood. All receptors come from a woman in her sixties or seventies with Graves' hyperthyroidism. The CDR3 runs from the conserved cysteine through the conserved F or W. D genes are given only for firm matches. Size values are once, few and many counts, or a class for expanded clones, and some rows have none.

size	D	J	V	DNA	CDR3
.	.	TRBJ1-2	TRBV4-1	TGCGCCAGCAGCCAAGTTAGACAAAACTATGGCTACACCTTC	CASSQVRQNYGYTF
.	.	TRBJ2-5	TRBV5-1	TGCGCCAGCAGCTTTCAACTAGCAGAGACCCAGTACTTC	CASSFQLAETQYF
few	TRBD1	TRBJ1-5	TRBV19	TGTGCCAGTAAGGGGGCTGCATCCTATAGCAATCAGCCCCAGCATTTT	CASKGAASYSNQPQHF
.	TRBD1	TRBJ1-1	TRBV7-9	TGTGCCAGCAGCTTCAGGACAGGGTCGACTGAAGCTTTCTTT	CASSFRTGSTEAFF
.	.	TRBJ1-3	TRBV19	TGTGCCAGTAGTATCCGGGACATTAACACCATATATTTT	CASSIRDINTIYF
many	.	TRBJ2-2	TRBV30	TGTGCCGGGTTGCATGGACAGATTAGAACCGGGGAGCTGTTTTTT	CAGLHGQIRTGELFF
.	.	TRBJ1-2	TRBV19	TGTGCCAGTAGTATTCGTCCTGGGGGCTATGGCTACACCTTC	CASSIRPGGYGYTF
many	.	TRBJ1-2	TRBV12-3/TRBV12-4	TGTGCCAGCAGTTCGGCCCCCACAGGGCCCTATGGCTACACCTTC	CASSSAPTGPYGYTF
.	TRBD1	TRBJ2-1	TRBV24-1	TGTGCCACCAGTACAAGGGGGCATGGCTACAATGAGCAGTTCTTC	CATSTRGHGYNEQFF
.	.	TRBJ2-3	TRBV20-1	TGCAGTGCTAGAGTCCCGGTTTGGACAGATACGCAGTATTTT	CSARVPVWTDTQYF
.	.	TRBJ2-2	TRBV19	TGTGCCAGTAGCCCATGGGTTGGGCCCGGGGAGCTGTTTTTT	CASSPWVGPGELFF
.	TRBD2	TRBJ2-1	TRBV4-1	TGCGCCAGCAGCGGACTAGCGGGAGGAGCCACCTACAATGAGCAGTTCTTC	CASSGLAGGATYNEQFF
many	.	TRBJ2-7	TRBV12-3/TRBV12-4	TGTGCCAGCAGTTTCAAAGGCGAGCAGTACTTC	CASSFKGEQYF
few	.	TRBJ2-1	TRBV10-2	TGCGCCAGCAGTGATTTGCTAAACAATGAGCAGTTCTTC	CASSDLLNNEQFF
many	TRBD2	TRBJ2-7	TRBV28	TGTGCCAGCAGTCCCCCAGGACTAGCGGGATCCTACGAGCAGTACTTC	CASSPPGLAGSYEQYF
many	TRBD2	TRBJ2-1	TRBV5-1	TGCGCCAGCAGCTTGGCCTGGGCAGCGGAGCGGGAGGACGGGTACAATGAGCAGTTCTTC	CASSLAWAAEREDGYNEQFF
many	TRBD1	TRBJ2-1	TRBV11-2	TGTGCCAGCAGCTCGGGACAGGGGACCTACAATGAGCAGTTCTTC	CASSSGQGTYNEQFF
.	TRBD2	TRBJ2-5	TRBV5-8	TGTGCCAGCAACCTCCTCTGGCTAGCGGGAGAAGAGACCCAGTACTTC	CASNLLWLAGEETQYF
many	.	TRBJ2-1	TRBV7-9	TGTGCCAGCAGCTTCCCGGATATGGGGAGGCGACACAATGAGCAGTTCTTC	CASSFPDMGRRHNEQFF
few	.	TRBJ1-2	TRBV4-1	TGCGCCAGCAGCCACCCACCCGGGCGGGCTAACTATGGCTACACCTTC	CASSHPPGRANYGYTF
many	.	TRBJ1-1	TRBV5-6	TGTGCCAGCAGCTTGGGCCAATATGAAGCTTTCTTT	CASSLGQYEAFF
many	.	TRBJ2-3	TRBV3-1	TGTGCCAGCAGCCGAGGCTACGCGGGAACAGATACGCAGTATTTT	CASSRGYAGTDTQYF
.	TRBD1	TRBJ1-3	TRBV2	TGTGCCAGCTCCTCGGACAGGGTGGTGGGAAACACCATATATTTT	CASSSDRVVGNTIYF
.	TRBD1	TRBJ1-6	TRBV28	TGTGCCAGCGGAGGCCTACAGGGGGCTCTGAATTCACCCCTCCACTTT	CASGGLQGALNSPLHF
.	.	TRBJ2-5	TRBV11-2	TGTGCCAGCAGTCTTAGGGCAGGGTCCGCCCAAGAGACCCAGTACTTC	CASSLRAGSAQETQYF
.	.	TRBJ2-1	TRBV5-1	TGCGCCAGCACCCGAGCTTGGGGGAATGAGCAGTTCTTC	CASTRAWGNEQFF
.	.	TRBJ2-7	TRBV6-1	TGTGCCAGCAGTGGCCGGGACCTGGGGGCCTACGAGCAGTACTTC	CASSGRDLGAYEQYF
few	.	TRBJ2-3	TRBV19	TGTGCCAGTAGTGTCGTGTGGGGAACGCAGTATTTT	CASSVVWGTQYF
many	.	TRBJ1-5	TRBV29-1	TGCAGCGTTGTTGACGAGGGGGGGGGTAGCAATCAGCCCCAGCATTTT	CSVVDEGGGSNQPQHF
.	TRBD1	TRBJ2-5	TRBV27	TGTGCCAGCAGCTGGACAGGGATGTTGGAGACCCAGTACTTC	CASSWTGMLETQYF
few	.	TRBJ1-2	TRBV6-2/TRBV6-3	TGTGCCAGCTCCCCTCGGGGTTTCTATGGCTACACCTTC	CASSPRGFYGYTF
few	.	TRBJ2-7	TRBV19	TGTGCCAGTAGTATGTGGGCAGCCTACGAGCAGTACTTC	CASSMWAAYEQYF
.	.	TRBJ2-7	TRBV6-1	TGTGCCAGCACGAAACTAGCAAAGTACGAGCAGTACTTC	CASTKLAKYEQYF
many	.	TRBJ2-7	TRBV28	TGTGCCAGCAGTTCGGACGGGGGAGGACAACTACGACCATACGAGCAGTACTTC	CASSSDGGGQLRPYEQYF
few	.	TRBJ2-5	TRBV6-1	TGTGCCAGCAGCCGAGGGACTCGAAGGTTGCAGACCCAGTACTTC	CASSRGTRRLQTQYF
.	.	TRBJ2-1	TRBV20-1	TGCAGTGCAGTCCCGATAAGCTCCTACAATGAGCAGTTCTTC	CSAVPISSYNEQFF
many	TRBD1	TRBJ1-2	TRBV24-1	TGTGCCACCAGTGACACAAGACAGGGTGGCTATGGCTACACCTTC	CATSDTRQGGYGYTF
many	TRBD1	TRBJ1-6	TRBV15	TGTGCCACCAGCAGAGATTTGGCCGGGACAGTTTATAATTCACCCCTCCACTTT	CATSRDLAGTVYNSPLHF
many	TRBD1	TRBJ2-5	TRBV2	TGTGCCAGCAGGAGGACAGGAAAAGAGACCCAGTACTTC	CASRRTGKETQYF
.	TRBD1	TRBJ2-5	TRBV5-1	TGCGCCAGCAGCCCCGGACAGGGCGGGAACCAAGAGACCCAGTACTTC	CASSPGQGGNQETQYF
many	TRBD2	TRBJ2-5	TRBV7-2	TGTGCCAGCAGCAGGAGGACTAGTTTAGAGACCCAGTACTTC	CASSRRTSLETQYF
once	.	TRBJ1-6	TRBV3-1	TGTGCCAGCAGCCAAGGTCAGGGCCCGGCTAATTCACCCCTCCACTTT	CASSQGQGPANSPLHF
many	.	TRBJ2-5	TRBV28	TGTGCCAGCAGACTCCCTACGGCGGGTCAAGAGACCCAGTACTTC	CASRLPTAGQETQYF
many	TRBD1	TRBJ1-4	TRBV5-5	TGTGCCAGCAGCGGGCATGCGGGACAGAGCAATGAAAAACTGTTTTTT	CASSGHAGQSNEKLFF
many	TRBD2	TRBJ2-1	TRBV11-1	TGTGCCAGCAGCTTAGCGCGGACTAGCGGGAGTGTTTACAATGAGCAGTTCTTC	CASSLARTSGSVYNEQFF
.	.	TRBJ1-4	TRBV19	TGTGCCAGTAGTCCCGATGAGGCCTTTAATGAAAAACTGTTTTTT	CASSPDEAFNEKLFF
.	TRBD2	TRBJ2-1	TRBV6-5	TGTGCCAGCAGCGACTCCGGGACTAGCATCGATGAGCAGTTCTTC	CASSDSGTSIDEQFF
many	TRBD1	TRBJ1-2	TRBV12-3/TRBV12-4	TGTGCCAGCAGCCCCGGACAGGGAGGGATTGATGGCTACACCTTC	CASSPGQGGIDGYTF